This T cell receptor beta chain originates from a study of T cells in Graves' hyperthyroidism and ophthalmopathy. Study background: Peripheral blood collection took place at initial diagnosis, before any treatment.

Points on this clonotype: No antigen is known for it.

The junction had 13 bases not matched to a gene; V was cut back by 6 bases and J by 12 bases. The CDR3 runs to 13 residues. The study enrolled patients aged 18 to 65 with newly diagnosed hyperthyroidism of under 2 months' duration. Not enrolled were patients with uncontrolled infection, other autoimmune disease, pregnancy or lactation. Study results and caveats: Most expanded thyroid clonotypes above 0.001 recurred in blood.

Amplified TCR beta CDR3 regions derived from RNA transcripts. HTBI primers were employed in a first-round RT-PCR of the TCR CDR3. TCRdb itself ran the multiplex PCR reads through MiXCR, one entry per CDR3 protein. The sample has roughly 710,000 distinct CDR3 sequences; approximately 40% are singletons. The sequence came from a middle-aged woman with Graves' hyperthyroidism. V gene TRBV12-3 or TRBV12-4 combines with J gene TRBJ1-2, with TRBD1 matching over 7 bases. The material sequenced was blood. The chain's CDR3 is CASSQDRVYGNTF. Here the CDR3 DNA reads TGTGCCAGCAGCCAAGACAGGGTGTATGGAAACACCTTC.